Listed below are T cell receptor beta chains from one sample, sequenced in a study of T cell responses to AZD1222 COVID-19 vaccine. Method: immunoSEQ multiplex PCR; TCRdb's copy keeps in-frame clones and lacks some. The sample shows about 120,000 clones, over 85% of them seen only once. The sequencing here drew on peripheral blood, taken 28 days after the second AZD1222 dose. These receptors were obtained from an adult who received the AZD1222 COVID-19 vaccine. Both conserved end residues are part of each CDR3. A D gene is named only where the DNA matches it firmly. For some rows the clone size is stated as once, few or many, or as a class when expanded; others skip it.

13	TRBD1	TRBJ1-2	TRBV19	.	TGTGCCAGCCGTCCGGGACAGTACTATGGCTACACCTTC	CASRPGQYYGYTF
15	.	TRBJ2-7	TRBV24-1	.	TGTGCCACCAGTGATCCCCACGCCAACTCCTACGAGCAGTACTTC	CATSDPHANSYEQYF
15	.	TRBJ2-3	TRBV24-1	.	TGTGCCACCAGTGGAAGGCAGGGTCCCGCAGATACGCAGTATTTT	CATSGRQGPADTQYF
12	.	TRBJ2-1	TRBV7-2	.	TGTGCCAGCAGCAAGAGGGACAAGGAGCAGTTCTTC	CASSKRDKEQFF
14	.	TRBJ1-2	TRBV3-1/TRBV3-2	.	TGTGCCAGCAGCCCACGAGGCAGGAACTATGGCTACACCTTC	CASSPRGRNYGYTF
13	.	TRBJ1-1	TRBV5-4	.	TGTGCCAGCAGCTTTCAGGGGAACACTGAAGCTTTCTTT	CASSFQGNTEAFF
15	.	TRBJ2-2	TRBV3-1/TRBV3-2	.	TGTGCCAGCAGCCAAGGGGTGGCGAACACCGGGGAGCTGTTTTTT	CASSQGVANTGELFF
15	.	TRBJ1-2	TRBV7-2	.	TGTGCCAGCAGCTTAGTAGCAGTCGTTAACTATGGCTACACCTTC	CASSLVAVVNYGYTF
15	TRBD1	TRBJ1-2	TRBV5-1	.	TGCGCCAGCAGCGCAGACAGGGGGCACGGCTATGGCTACACCTTC	CASSADRGHGYGYTF
12	.	TRBJ2-7	TRBV12-5	.	TGTGCTAGTGGTTATGGGGGGTACGAGCAGTACTTC	CASGYGGYEQYF
11	.	TRBJ1-1	TRBV3-1/TRBV3-2	.	TGTGCCAGCAGCCACGCTGGGTACGCTTTCTTT	CASSHAGYAFF
16	TRBD1	TRBJ2-5	TRBV5-1	.	TGCGCCAGCAGCCACAAGACAGGGCCCTCGAGGGAGACCCAGTACTTC	CASSHKTGPSRETQYF
12	.	TRBJ1-2	TRBV12-3/TRBV12-4	.	TGTGCCAGCAGTCACAGGGTCTATGGCTACACCTTC	CASSHRVYGYTF
16	TRBD2	TRBJ2-2	TRBV18	.	TGTGCCAGCTCACCCCAGCGGGGGGGCCACACCGGGGAGCTGTTTTTT	CASSPQRGGHTGELFF
14	TRBD1	TRBJ1-2	TRBV15	.	TGTGCCACCAGCCTTAGACAGGGAGGGCATGGCTACACCTTC	CATSLRQGGHGYTF
15	TRBD1	TRBJ1-5	TRBV19	.	TGTGCCAGTAGTATAGGTACAGGGGGTGAACAGCCCCAGCATTTT	CASSIGTGGEQPQHF
20	TRBD2	TRBJ2-3	TRBV12-5	.	TGTGCTAGTGGTTTACTCAGGTCAGCGGGGCGAAGGGGTGGCACAGATACGCAGTATTTT	CASGLLRSAGRRGGTDTQYF
15	.	TRBJ1-4	TRBV29-1	.	TGCAGCGTGGCCAATCGGGGTGCAACTAATGAAAAACTGTTTTTT	CSVANRGATNEKLFF
16	TRBD2	TRBJ2-5	TRBV7-2	few	TGTGCCAGCAGCTTCAGCTCGGGCAGCGGGAGGGAGACCCAGTACTTC	CASSFSSGSGRETQYF
13	.	TRBJ2-3	TRBV11-3	.	TGTGCCAGCAGCCCCGGAGGGTCGGATACGCAGTATTTT	CASSPGGSDTQYF
14	.	TRBJ2-5	TRBV7-2	once	TGTGCCAGCAGCTTAGTCGGGTACCAAGAGACCCAGTACTTC	CASSLVGYQETQYF
13	.	TRBJ1-1	TRBV5-1	.	TGCGCCAGCAGCTTGGGGGTAGGCACTGAAGCTTTCTTT	CASSLGVGTEAFF
13	TRBD1	TRBJ2-7	TRBV6-5	.	TGTGCCACAGCGGACAGGGGGTTTTACGAGCAGTACTTC	CATADRGFYEQYF
15	.	TRBJ2-5	TRBV7-2	.	TGTGCCAGCAGCTTAGTGGGCGGAGACCAAGAGACCCAGTACTTC	CASSLVGGDQETQYF
16	.	TRBJ1-5	TRBV7-8	.	TGTGCCAGCAGCTTAGAGACGGTCTATAGCAATCAGCCCCAGCATTTT	CASSLETVYSNQPQHF
14	TRBD2	TRBJ2-1	TRBV5-1	.	TGCGCCATTGGGGCGGGGGGGCCGAACAATGAGCAGTTCTTC	CAIGAGGPNNEQFF
12	.	TRBJ2-7	TRBV20-1	few	TGCAGTGCTAGTATTACAGGCGACGAGCAGTACTTC	CSASITGDEQYF
15	TRBD2	TRBJ2-1	TRBV7-9	.	TGTGCCAGCAGCATACCGGGACTAGCGTTGAATGAGCAGTTCTTC	CASSIPGLALNEQFF
12	.	TRBJ2-7	TRBV10-3	.	TGTGCCATCAGCGGGTTTACCGACAAGCAGTACTTC	CAISGFTDKQYF
13	TRBD1	TRBJ2-1	TRBV10-1	.	TGCGCCAGCAGTGACGGGACAGGCCATGAGCAGTTCTTC	CASSDGTGHEQFF
16	.	TRBJ2-5	TRBV11-1	.	TGTGCCAGCAGCTCCCCCAGGTGGGGGAGGCAAGAGACCCAGTACTTC	CASSSPRWGRQETQYF
14	.	TRBJ1-4	TRBV7-2	.	TGTGCCAGCAGCTTAGTAACGGCTAATGAAAAACTGTTTTTT	CASSLVTANEKLFF
15	.	TRBJ1-1	TRBV18	.	TGTGCCAGCTCCGGAAACCACCCGGGGACCACTGAAGCTTTCTTT	CASSGNHPGTTEAFF
13	.	TRBJ1-1	TRBV11-1	.	TGTGCCAGCAGCTTAGAAGAGAACACTGAAGCTTTCTTT	CASSLEENTEAFF
14	.	TRBJ1-4	TRBV18	.	TGTGCCAGCTCCCCTACGAGGGGGGTTGAAAAACTGTTTTTT	CASSPTRGVEKLFF
13	TRBD1	TRBJ1-5	TRBV29-1	.	TGCAGCGTTGAAGATCTTCGAGGGGGCGCCCAGCATTTT	CSVEDLRGGAQHF
13	.	TRBJ1-2	TRBV18	.	TGTGCCAGCTCACCCCCCTCCCAAACTGGCTACACCTTC	CASSPPSQTGYTF
19	TRBD2	TRBJ2-2	TRBV4-2	.	TGTGCCAGCAGCCAAGCGCCTGGACTAGCGGGGGGTGACACCGGGGAGCTGTTTTTT	CASSQAPGLAGGDTGELFF
15	.	TRBJ1-5	TRBV6-1	.	TGTGCCAGCAGTGAGGGACGGTCCGGTGGGCAGCCCCAGCATTTT	CASSEGRSGGQPQHF
15	.	TRBJ2-2	TRBV7-2	.	TGTGCCAGCAGCCCAAGGGGACTCAACACCGGGGAGCTGTTTTTT	CASSPRGLNTGELFF
13	.	TRBJ2-7	TRBV12-3/TRBV12-4	.	TGTGCCAGCAGTTTAGCGCTGGAGTACGAGCAGTACTTC	CASSLALEYEQYF
15	TRBD1	TRBJ2-7	TRBV29-1	.	TGCAGCGTTGAAGCTCATGGGACAGGCTCCTACGAGCAGTACTTC	CSVEAHGTGSYEQYF
17	TRBD2	TRBJ2-3	TRBV7-2	.	TGTGCCAGCAGCTTATTTCGGACTAGCGGGTTCACAGATACGCAGTATTTT	CASSLFRTSGFTDTQYF
14	.	TRBJ1-2	TRBV15	.	TGTGCCACCAGCGCCCGGGCGTTTATCTATGGCTACACCTTC	CATSARAFIYGYTF
15	.	TRBJ2-5	TRBV2	.	TGTGCCAGCAGTGAATACCGGGGGCTGGGGGAGACCCAGTACTTC	CASSEYRGLGETQYF
15	TRBD1	TRBJ1-1	TRBV6-5	.	TGTGCCAGCAGTTCCAGTCCGACAGGGCTCACTGAAGCTTTCTTT	CASSSSPTGLTEAFF
12	.	TRBJ2-5	TRBV6-2/TRBV6-3	.	TGTGCCAGCAGTTACGGGCTGGAGACCCAGTACTTC	CASSYGLETQYF
16	.	TRBJ1-4	TRBV4-1	once	TGCGCCAGCAGCCCAACCGACAGGTTGAGGTTTGAAAAACTGTTTTTT	CASSPTDRLRFEKLFF
15	.	TRBJ2-7	TRBV11-2	.	TGTGCCAGCAGCTTAGTGTCCGGCAGGGCGGTCGAGCAGTACTTC	CASSLVSGRAVEQYF
13	.	TRBJ1-1	TRBV18	.	TGTGCCAGCTCACCCTTGACTGGCACTGAAGCTTTCTTT	CASSPLTGTEAFF
15	.	TRBJ1-3	TRBV7-9	.	TGTGCCAGCAGCTCTCCAGGGCTTCCTGGAAACACCATATATTTT	CASSSPGLPGNTIYF
16	TRBD1	TRBJ1-4	TRBV27	.	TGTGCCAGCAGTCCGCTCGGGACAGGGAGAGATGAAAAACTGTTTTTT	CASSPLGTGRDEKLFF
15	.	TRBJ2-1	TRBV3-1/TRBV3-2	.	TGTGCCAGCAGCCAAGGGGGTATTACCTACAATGAGCAGTTCTTC	CASSQGGITYNEQFF
18	TRBD2	TRBJ2-7	TRBV5-4	.	TGTGCCAGCAGCGCGGCCGGGACTAGCGGGGGAAAAGTCTACGAGCAGTACTTC	CASSAAGTSGGKVYEQYF
13	TRBD1	TRBJ2-7	TRBV29-1	.	TGCAGCGCCGCCCGGCAGGGGGCCTACGAGCAGTACTTC	CSAARQGAYEQYF